The T cell receptor beta chain described here comes from a study of T cells after yellow fever vaccination. Generation of TCR cDNA used 5'RACE template switching (which added a universal primer site and UMIs). TCRdb fed the 5' RACE reads into MiXCR, producing one record per CDR3 protein. The table lists under 550,000 distinct CDR3 sequences, 20% to 25% of them singletons, with approximately 16% in the top ten. Per germline, CDR1 MNHEY and CDR2 SMNVEV (reference sequence). The CDR3 sequence is 15 residues long. Unmatched junction bases numbered 4, after V lost 3 bases and J lost 2 bases. This sequence was found in a man aged 18 to 35 who received the YFV17D yellow fever vaccine. V gene TRBV27 combines with J gene TRBJ2-5, with 9 bases that match TRBD1. The sample consisted of PBMCs, taken approximately 22 days after the first yellow fever vaccination. The CDR3 here is CASSFRGTGQETQYF. Written as DNA, the CDR3 is TGTGCCAGCAGTTTTCGGGGGACAGGGCAAGAGACCCAGTACTTC.